These 23 T cell receptor beta chains were all obtained from the same sample, sequenced in a study of blood T cell repertoires in COVID-19. Profiling relied on immunoSEQ multiplex PCR, and the TCRdb table lists in-frame clones only, not all of them. The profile covers a few hundred thousand clones, with 87% appearing a single time and 6% to 7% taken by the ten largest. Sequenced material: PBMCs or T cells enriched from blood (not recorded which). Every receptor here comes from a woman between 35 and 50 years old who had recovered from COVID-19.

This clone was picked up one time. This chain joins TRBV5-4 and TRBJ2-4, with TRBD2 as a possible D gene (7 bases). V was shortened by 4 bases and J by 7 bases, with 15 bases between the two germline ends. CDR1 and CDR2 from the germline V gene are SGHNT and YYREEE (reference sequence). This CDR3 contains 14 residues. The CDR3 reads CASSLGGGRNIQYF. CDR3 sequence (DNA): TGTGCCAGCAGCCTGGGAGGGGGAAGGAACATTCAGTACTTC.

The CDR3 region is CASSLLAGGEQFF. As DNA, the CDR3 is TGTGCCAGCAGTCTGCTAGCGGGAGGTGAGCAGTTCTTC. This chain joins TRBV11-3 and TRBJ2-1; 11 nucleotides line up with TRBD2. V lost 6 bases to trimming and J lost 9 bases; unmatched junction nucleotides: 4. Germline loops: CDR1 SGHNT, CDR2 YENEEA. The CDR3 is 13 residues long.

This clone was seen a few times. The chain uses TRBV4-2 and TRBJ2-7, with D perhaps matching TRBD2 (5 bases). V was clipped by 1 base and J by 0 bases, with 13 bases between them. The CDR3 is made up of 16 amino acids. Germline CDR1 and CDR2: LGHNA and YNFKEQ. CDR3: CASSQVSGGVSYEQYF. The CDR3 region has the DNA TGTGCCAGCAGCCAAGTCAGCGGCGGTGTCTCCTACGAGCAGTACTTC.

V gene TRBV7-8 combines with J gene TRBJ2-7; 9 nucleotides match TRBD2. In germline, CDR1 is SGHVS, CDR2 FQNEAQ. Germline trimming cut 4 bases from V and 3 bases from J; bases unmatched to any gene: 19. The CDR3 is 19 residues long. CDR3 loop: CASSSLRLAGMGRYYEQYF. The CDR3 DNA sequence: TGTGCCAGCAGCTCCCTCAGGCTAGCGGGAATGGGGAGGTACTACGAGCAGTACTTC.

The rearrangement joins TRBV19 to TRBJ2-1; 14 bases map to TRBD2. V shed 4 bases, J shed 7 bases, and the junction held 15 bases outside the gene matches. Germline CDR1 reads LNHDA; CDR2 reads SQIVND (reference sequence). The CDR3 contains 19 residues. CDR3 sequence (DNA): TGTGCCAGTAGTAGGGACAGGGGGACTAGCGGGAGCCGGAGGAATGAGCAGTTCTTC. Translation: CASSRDRGTSGSRRNEQFF.

The chain uses TRBV7-9 and TRBJ2-7, with TRBD1 matching over 8 bases. V lost 3 bases to trimming and J lost 3 bases; unmatched junction nucleotides: 1. This CDR3 has 13 amino acids. Germline CDR1 SEHNR, CDR2 FQNEAQ (reference sequence). CDR3 protein: CASSFGQGYEQYF. The CDR3 nucleotides are TGTGCCAGCAGCTTTGGACAGGGCTACGAGCAGTACTTC.

This clone occurred once. This chain joins TRBV27 and TRBJ1-2; 7 bases agree with TRBD1. Germline V gives CDR1 MNHEY, CDR2 SMNVEV (reference sequence). The CDR3 runs to 14 residues. The V gene end was trimmed by 5 bases and the J gene end by 0 bases; junction bases not matched to a gene: 3. The CDR3 reads CASSPRGPNYGYTF. CDR3 DNA sequence: TGTGCCAGCAGTCCAAGGGGGCCTAACTATGGCTACACCTTC.

The rearrangement links TRBV18 to TRBJ1-1; the D is unclear. The CDR3 is 18 amino acids. Trimming pared 1 base from V and 1 base from J, leaving 19 bases between. Per the germline V gene, CDR1 is KGHSH and CDR2 is LQKENI. For the CDR3, the DNA is TGTGCCAGCTCACCACAACGACACGGCGTTATGGGGAACACTGAAGCTTTCTTT. Protein: CASSPQRHGVMGNTEAFF.

CDR3 sequence reads: CASSLLAEPSSTDTQYF. For the CDR3, the DNA is TGTGCCAGCAGCTTACTAGCGGAACCTTCTAGCACAGATACGCAGTATTTT. V and J are TRBV7-6 and TRBJ2-3; 7 nucleotides match TRBD2. The CDR3 runs 17 residues. CDR1 and CDR2 from the germline V gene are SGHVS and FNYEAQ. V gave up 2 bases and J gave up 0 bases; unmatched junction bases: 8.

V is TRBV7-9 and J is TRBJ2-1, with 12 nucleotides matching TRBD2. V shed 4 bases and J 7 bases; nucleotides not matched to a gene: 2. In germline, CDR1 is SEHNR, CDR2 FQNEAQ (reference sequence). CDR3 length: 14 residues. DNA of the CDR3: TGTGCCAGCAGCTCTGGGACTAGCGGGAATGAGCAGTTCTTC. It specifies CASSSGTSGNEQFF.

The chain couples TRBV7-2 to TRBJ2-5; possibly TRBD1 for D (6 bases). This CDR3 has 14 residues. The germline CDR1 and CDR2 sequences are SGHTA and FQGNSA. Deletions cut 8 bases from V and 2 bases from J, with 15 bases between. CDR3 sequence reads: CASCRGQSQETQYF. The CDR3 DNA reads TGTGCCAGCTGTCGAGGACAGTCTCAAGAGACCCAGTACTTC.

The rearrangement links TRBV7-2 to TRBJ2-1; weak D call: TRBD2 (6 bases). The CDR3 is 15 residues long. Germline CDR1 is SGHTA and CDR2 is FQGNSA. Trimming cost V 4 bases and J 15 bases, with 25 bases left between them. The CDR3 here is CASSSGGIVGGDRFF. CDR3 nucleotides: TGTGCCAGCAGCTCCGGCGGGATTGTTGGTGGGGACCGGTTCTTC.

V usage is TRBV18 and J usage is TRBJ1-1; a weak D match, TRBD1 (6 bases). V shed 3 bases and J shed 1 base, with 9 bases lying between them. Germline values: CDR1 KGHSH, CDR2 LQKENI. CDR3 length: 14 residues. CDR3 residues: CASSPRQENTEAFF. The CDR3 DNA is TGTGCCAGCTCACCTAGACAGGAGAACACTGAAGCTTTCTTT.

The chain joins TRBV7-2 to TRBJ1-6; 7 bases fit TRBD1. This CDR3 is built from 14 residues. Germline CDR1 reads SGHTA; CDR2 reads FQGNSA. Trimming cost V 4 bases and J 7 bases; bases outside gene matches: 4. Here the CDR3 reads CASSWRDSNSPLHF. DNA for the CDR3: TGTGCCAGCAGCTGGCGGGACAGCAATTCACCCCTCCACTTT.

V usage is TRBV4-2 and J usage is TRBJ2-5, with a weak D call TRBD1 (6 bases). The V end lost 4 bases, the J end lost 5 bases, and 14 bases lay between the germline ends. This CDR3 has 14 residues. CDR1 and CDR2 from the germline V gene are LGHNA and YNFKEQ. CDR3 sequence (DNA): TGTGCCAGCAGCCGATCACAGGGTCTGGAGACCCAGTACTTC. Encoded protein: CASSRSQGLETQYF.

This clone was counted a single time. The chain employs TRBV5-6 and TRBJ1-2; D unclear. Per germline, CDR1 SGHDT and CDR2 YYEEEE. Trimming shortened V by 0 bases and J by 7 bases, and 10 bases separated the two germline ends. CDR3 length: 13 residues. DNA of the CDR3: TGTGCCAGCAGCTTGGCGGGGAGTGGTGGCTACACCTTC. Protein product: CASSLAGSGGYTF.

V is TRBV10-2 and J is TRBJ2-1, with 9 bases that match TRBD2. The CDR3 is 15 residues long. The junction had 7 bases not matched to a gene; V was cut back by 0 bases and J by 10 bases. CDR1 WSHSY and CDR2 SAAADI come from the germline V gene. CDR3 protein: CASSESSGLAGEQFF. CDR3 DNA: TGCGCCAGCAGTGAGTCTTCGGGACTAGCAGGGGAGCAGTTCTTC.

V is TRBV7-2 and J is TRBJ2-5, with 7 nucleotides matching TRBD2. V was clipped by 2 bases and J by 2 bases; unmatched bases: 8. The germline V gene encodes CDR1 SGHTA and CDR2 FQGNSA. The CDR3 has 16 amino acids. In DNA, the CDR3 is TGTGCCAGCAGCTTACTCTCTAGCGGAAATCAAGAGACCCAGTACTTC. It translates to CASSLLSSGNQETQYF.

The J gene is TRBJ1-2, the V gene TRBV21-1. TRBV21-1 is reported as a pseudogene. This CDR3 is 12 amino acids long. The CDR3 nucleotides read TGTGCCAACCCGGTATGTTGCTATGGCTACACCTTC. Its translation: CANPVCCYGYTF.

This chain links TRBV28 with TRBJ1-1; 8 positions match TRBD1. CDR3 length: 14 residues. CDR1 is MDHEN and CDR2 is SYDVKM in the germline V gene. V lost 6 bases, J lost 4 bases, and 7 bases stayed unmatched. The CDR3 is CASRDAGGGTEAFF. The CDR3, as DNA: TGTGCCAGCAGGGACGCAGGGGGCGGCACTGAAGCTTTCTTT.

The J gene is TRBJ2-3, the V gene TRBV5-4, with 7 bases fitting TRBD2. V dropped 4 bases and J dropped 2; count of bases not matched to a gene: 7. The V gene's germline CDR1 is SGHNT and CDR2 YYREEE (reference sequence). This CDR3 has 15 residues. CDR3: CASSPGAGTTDTQYF. The CDR3 nucleotides are TGTGCCAGCAGCCCTGGAGCGGGGACCACAGATACGCAGTATTTT.

The V gene is TRBV20-1, the J gene TRBJ1-1, with D tentatively TRBD1 (6 bases). V gave up 3 bases and J gave up 1 base, with 12 bases separating them. Germline lookup yields CDR1 DFQATT and CDR2 SNEGSKA (reference sequence). CDR3 length equals 14 residues. The CDR3 coding sequence is TGCAGTGCTAGTATCTTAGGGGGGAACACTGAAGCTTTCTTT. Protein sequence: CSASILGGNTEAFF.

The V and J genes are TRBV11-2 and TRBJ2-7; D gene uncertain. Germline V gene lookup returns CDR1 SGHAT and CDR2 FQNNGV. There are 14 residues in the CDR3. Trimming cost V 2 bases and J 3 bases, with 11 bases left between them. The CDR3 loop is CASSLSGRYYEQYF. CDR3 sequence (DNA): TGTGCCAGCAGCTTATCTGGCAGGTACTACGAGCAGTACTTC.